The 7 T cell receptor beta chains below were found in one sample sequenced in a study of blood T cell repertoires in COVID-19. The protocol was immunoSEQ multiplex PCR, while the TCRdb copy is restricted to in-frame clones and leaves out a portion. The profile covers about 200,000 clones, with 84% appearing a single time and less than 20% taken by the ten largest. Sequenced material: peripheral blood. The receptors come from a human donor in a cohort sampled during active COVID-19.

The genes are TRBV5-1 and TRBJ2-1; a weak D match, TRBD2 (6 bases). The CDR3 has 12 residues. The V end was cut by 5 bases, the J end by 13 bases, with 16 bases between. Germline values: CDR1 SGHRS, CDR2 YFSETQ. Written as DNA, the CDR3 is TGCGCCAGCAGGAGGTGGACGGGAGACCAGTTCTTC. Translating gives CASRRWTGDQFF. The full variable domain, in which reference TRBV5-1 and TRBJ2-1 provide the parts outside the CDR3, is KAGVTQTPRYLIKTRGQQVTLSCSPISGHRSVSWYQQTPGQGLQFLFEYFSETQRNKGNFPGRFSGRQFSNSRSEMNVSTLELGDSALYLCASRRWTGDQFFGPGTRLTVL.

The chain has TRBV6-5 and TRBJ2-1; TRBD2 matches at 9 bases. The CDR3 runs to 13 residues. V gave up 10 bases and J gave up 6 bases; unmatched junction bases: 7. CDR1 is MNHEY and CDR2 is SVGAGI in the germline V gene. CDR3 nucleotides: TGTGCCACCGTAGCGGGGGTCTCCAATGAGCAGTTCTTC. Translation gives CATVAGVSNEQFF.

The rearrangement uses TRBV11-2 and TRBJ2-3; TRBD2 matches 11 bases. The CDR3 consists of 18 residues. Unmatched junction bases numbered 12, after V lost 3 bases and J lost 4 bases. CDR1 SGHAT and CDR2 FQNNGV come from the germline V gene. The CDR3 coding sequence is TGTGCCAGCAGCTTTCCGCGAGTAGCGGGGGGGCAGGCAGATACGCAGTATTTT. It translates to CASSFPRVAGGQADTQYF.

CDR3 region: CASSRKLTGTNEKLFF. In DNA form, the CDR3 reads TGCGCCAGCAGCCGCAAACTAACCGGAACTAATGAAAAACTGTTTTTT. The chain carries TRBV5-1 and TRBJ1-4; D gene ambiguous. Germline V CDR1 and CDR2: SGHRS, YFSETQ. This CDR3 region has 16 residues. The germline V and J ends were trimmed by 4 bases and 1 base, with 14 bases remaining between them. Looking up the rest from reference TRBV5-1 and TRBJ1-4 gives the full variable domain: KAGVTQTPRYLIKTRGQQVTLSCSPISGHRSVSWYQQTPGQGLQFLFEYFSETQRNKGNFPGRFSGRQFSNSRSEMNVSTLELGDSALYLCASSRKLTGTNEKLFFGSGTQLSVL.

The chain combines TRBV4-1 with TRBJ1-2; D ambiguous. Germline V gene lookup returns CDR1 MGHRA and CDR2 YSYEKL. CDR3 length equals 15 residues. V lost 0 bases, J lost 4 bases, and 12 bases lay in between. The CDR3 DNA reads TGCGCCAGCAGCCAAGATTCGCCAGGATCCTATGGCTACACCTTC. Its translation is CASSQDSPGSYGYTF.

V is TRBV19 and J is TRBJ1-2; 11 bases are shared with TRBD1. V shed 7 bases and J 4 bases; nucleotides not matched to a gene: 14. The germline gives CDR1 LNHDA, CDR2 SQIVND (reference sequence). The CDR3 is 17 residues long. The CDR3 here is CASMRRTGGSESYGYTF. CDR3 DNA: TGTGCCAGTATGAGACGGACAGGGGGCTCCGAATCCTATGGCTACACCTTC.

The chain recombines TRBV19 with TRBJ1-2; TRBD1 might be the D (5 bases). CDR1 is LNHDA, CDR2 SQIVND, per germline (reference sequence). V was pared by 5 bases and J by 2 bases, with 12 bases between. The CDR3 spans 14 residues. The CDR3 region has the DNA TGTGCCAGTAGTCCTCGCCAGGGAAACTATGGCTACACCTTC. Translated, it gives CASSPRQGNYGYTF. Drawing the rest from reference TRBV19 and TRBJ1-2, the complete variable domain is DGGITQSPKYLFRKEGQNVTLSCEQNLNHDAMYWYRQDPGQGLRLIYYSQIVNDFQKGDIAEGYSVSREKKESFPLTVTSAQKNPTAFYLCASSPRQGNYGYTFGSGTRLTVV.